The 28 T cell receptor beta chains listed next were all sequenced from one sample in a study of CD8+ T cells in alopecia areata. Following extraction, RNA underwent reverse transcription to cDNA, which served as the sequencing template. The protocol was immunoSEQ multiplex PCR, while the TCRdb copy is restricted to in-frame clones and leaves out a portion. The top ten clones hold about 1.5% of a sample with some 170,000 clones, more than 60% of them seen once. The sequences come from CD4+ T cells sorted from blood, collected at week 0. The receptors were gathered from a human donor with alopecia areata.

This clone has only a few counts. The genes are TRBV30 and TRBJ2-7; 10 bases align to TRBD1. Germline V CDR1 and CDR2: GTSNPN, SVGIG (reference sequence). There are 16 residues in the CDR3. The V segment lost 0 bases and the J segment 5 bases; nucleotides outside the gene matches: 10. As DNA, the CDR3 is TGTGCCTGGAGTGTTACCCTAGGGACAGGGGTTAACGAGCAGTACTTC. It translates to CAWSVTLGTGVNEQYF. Full variable domain (rest looked up from reference TRBV30 and TRBJ2-7): SQTIHQWPATLVQPVGSPLSLECTVEGTSNPNLYWYRQAAGRGLQLLFYSVGIGQISSEVPQNLSASRPQDRQFILSSKKLLLSDSGFYLCAWSVTLGTGVNEQYFGPGTRLTVT.

The chain links TRBV29-1 to TRBJ1-4; D is uncertain. Germline V CDR1 and CDR2: SQVTM, ANQGSEA. The CDR3 consists of 13 residues. Trimming left V 1 base short and J 5 bases short, with 8 bases between. The CDR3 DNA sequence: TGCAGCGTTGAAGTCGGAAGAAATGAAAAACTGTTTTTT. This sequence encodes CSVEVGRNEKLFF.

The V gene is TRBV11-2, the J gene TRBJ1-1, with 8 bases aligning to TRBD1. Germline CDR1 is SGHAT and CDR2 is FQNNGV. J lost 6 bases, V lost 4 bases, and 4 bases had no gene match. There are 13 residues in the CDR3. The CDR3 DNA reads TGTGCCAGCAGCTCGGACAGGGTCTCTGAAGCTTTCTTT. Encoded protein: CASSSDRVSEAFF. The complete variable domain, with remaining parts taken from reference TRBV11-2 and TRBJ1-1, reads EAGVAQSPRYKIIEKRQSVAFWCNPISGHATLYWYQQILGQGPKLLIQFQNNGVVDDSQLPKDRFSAERLKGVDSTLKIQPAKLEDSAVYLCASSSDRVSEAFFGQGTRLTVV.

This clone was detected many times. The chain has TRBV28 and TRBJ1-2; D gene uncertain. The CDR3 covers 16 residues. Germline assignment: CDR1 MDHEN and CDR2 SYDVKM. V lost 6 bases to trimming and J lost 2 bases, with 19 bases between them. Here the CDR3 reads CASSTPGRLLNYGYTF. In DNA form, the CDR3 reads TGTGCCAGCAGCACCCCCGGGCGTCTTTTAAACTATGGCTACACCTTC.

The chain recombines TRBV27 with TRBJ2-1; the D gene is possibly TRBD2 (5 bases). Germline V gene lookup returns CDR1 MNHEY and CDR2 SMNVEV (reference sequence). Between the trimmed V and J ends, which lost 5 bases and 8 bases, there was a span of 10 bases. This CDR3 has 12 residues. CDR3 DNA sequence: TGTGCCAGCAGTGGGGTCGGGGATGAGCAGTTCTTC. Its protein product is CASSGVGDEQFF.

CDR3 nucleotides: TGTGCCAGCAGCTCCCTGGGTCGGGGCTACGAGCAGTACTTC. This translates into CASSSLGRGYEQYF. The chain joins TRBV5-6 to TRBJ2-7; D is perhaps TRBD2 (5 bases). V was pared by 3 bases and J by 3 bases, with 13 bases between. CDR3 length: 14 amino acids. Germline assignment: CDR1 SGHDT and CDR2 YYEEEE.

The chain couples TRBV2 to TRBJ1-6, with 8 bases lining up with TRBD1. The CDR3 is made up of 15 amino acids. The V gene's germline CDR1 is SNHLY and CDR2 FYNNEI. Losses at the gene ends were 2 bases for V and 12 bases for J; bases not matched to a gene: 9. DNA of the CDR3: TGTGCCAGCAGTGAATCGGACAGGGTAGGGGGACCCCTCCACTTT. This translates into CASSESDRVGGPLHF.

The J gene is TRBJ1-2, the V gene TRBV29-1; the D is unclear. Trimming removed 1 base from V and 13 bases from J, with 4 bases in between. CDR1 and CDR2 from the germline V gene are SQVTM and ANQGSEA. The CDR3 totals 8 residues. In DNA form, the CDR3 reads TGCAGCGTTGAAGGGGGCACCTTC. This gives the protein CSVEGGTF.

The V and J genes are TRBV10-3 and TRBJ1-1; D uncertain. V lost 0 bases, J lost 3 bases, and 11 bases lay in between. The CDR3 is 15 amino acids. Germline V gene sequence: CDR1 ENHRY, CDR2 SYGVKD. This CDR3 is CAISESKVADTEAFF. CDR3 DNA: TGTGCCATCAGTGAGTCAAAGGTGGCGGACACTGAAGCTTTCTTT.

The rearrangement links TRBV30 to TRBJ2-1; D gene unclear. The CDR3 totals 16 residues. The germline V and J ends were trimmed by 0 bases and 3 bases, with 15 bases remaining between them. Germline values: CDR1 GTSNPN, CDR2 SVGIG (reference sequence). The CDR3 DNA reads TGTGCCTGGAGTGTAGGGCTCCGTTCGGGCTACAATGAGCAGTTCTTC. It specifies CAWSVGLRSGYNEQFF.

The chain links TRBV9 to TRBJ1-5; maybe TRBD1 (5 bases). Trimming took 3 bases from V and 4 from J, leaving 11 bases between them. Germline V gene lookup returns CDR1 SGDLS and CDR2 YYNGEE. CDR3 size: 14 residues. The CDR3 spells CASSERDGNQPQHF. The CDR3 DNA follows: TGTGCCAGCAGCGAACGGGACGGTAATCAGCCCCAGCATTTT.

The chain carries TRBV6-1 and TRBJ1-1; perhaps TRBD1 as D (6 bases). The CDR3 runs to 14 residues. V was clipped by 3 bases and J by 5 bases, with 13 bases between them. Germline V gene sequence: CDR1 MNHNS, CDR2 SASEGT. The CDR3 DNA sequence: TGTGCCAGCAGTGAGTTGGGCAGGGGAACTGAAGCTTTCTTT. Protein product: CASSELGRGTEAFF.

CDR3 nucleotides: TGTGCCAGCAGCACCAACAGGGCAGGAATCTACGAGCAGTACTTC. This codes for CASSTNRAGIYEQYF. The V and J genes are TRBV11-3 and TRBJ2-7; possible D gene TRBD1, 6 bases. The germline gives CDR1 SGHNT, CDR2 YENEEA. Trimming stripped 5 bases from V and 3 bases from J, with 17 bases between. The CDR3 is 15 residues long.

The CDR3 sequence: CASSMGLLGGETQYF. CDR3 in DNA: TGTGCCAGCAGCATGGGACTCCTCGGGGGAGAGACCCAGTACTTC. The gene calls are TRBV7-3 and TRBJ2-5, with D possibly matching TRBD2 (6 bases). Germline V gives CDR1 SGHTA, CDR2 FQGTGA. CDR3 length: 15 residues. V was shortened by 5 bases and J by 4 bases, with 17 bases between the two germline ends. The variable domain in full, with the rest retrieved from reference TRBV7-3 and TRBJ2-5, is GAGVSQTPSNKVTEKGKYVELRCDPISGHTALYWYRQSLGQGPEFLIYFQGTGAADDSGLPNDRFFAVRPEGSVSTLKIQRTERGDSAVYLCASSMGLLGGETQYFGPGTRLLVL.

The rearrangement joins TRBV30 to TRBJ2-3, with 7 bases that match TRBD1. The V gene's germline CDR1 is GTSNPN and CDR2 SVGIG (reference sequence). J was trimmed by 5 bases and V by 2 bases; bases with no gene match: 10. The CDR3 totals 15 residues. The DNA for the CDR3 is TGTGCCTGGAGTAGGTCAGGGGGTTTTAGAGATACGCAGTATTTT. As protein: CAWSRSGGFRDTQYF.

V is TRBV29-1 and J is TRBJ2-7; tentative D call: TRBD1 (5 bases). The ends were cut back, 5 bases at V and 6 bases at J, with 14 bases in the middle. CDR3 length equals 12 residues. Per the germline V gene, CDR1 is SQVTM and CDR2 is ANQGSEA. This CDR3 reads CSVTQGSGEQYF. CDR3 sequence (DNA): TGCAGCGTTACCCAGGGATCGGGCGAGCAGTACTTC.

The V call is TRBV4-3, the J call TRBJ1-1; no clear D. In germline, CDR1 is LGHNA, CDR2 YSLEER. The ends were cut back, 0 bases at V and 2 bases at J, with 7 bases in the middle. There are 14 residues in the CDR3. The CDR3 reads CASSQDRINTEAFF. CDR3 sequence (DNA): TGCGCCAGCAGCCAAGACCGGATAAACACTGAAGCTTTCTTT.

The chain uses TRBV30 and TRBJ2-5; 9 bases are shared with TRBD1. V was pared by 1 base and J by 5 bases, with 11 bases of the junction left unmatched. The CDR3 contains 16 residues. CDR1 and CDR2 from the germline V gene are GTSNPN and SVGIG (reference sequence). This chain's CDR3 is CAWSATGTGISETQYF. CDR3 in DNA: TGTGCCTGGAGTGCAACCGGGACAGGGATATCGGAGACCCAGTACTTC.

V usage is TRBV30 and J usage is TRBJ2-1, with D possibly matching TRBD2 (6 bases). V lost 0 bases and J lost 6, with 9 bases in between. Germline V gene sequence: CDR1 GTSNPN, CDR2 SVGIG (reference sequence). The CDR3 runs to 13 residues. The DNA of the CDR3 is TGTGCCTGGAGTGTACTAGCTCCCAATGAGCAGTTCTTC. As protein: CAWSVLAPNEQFF. Based on the CDR3 plus reference TRBV30 and TRBJ2-1, the full variable domain is SQTIHQWPATLVQPVGSPLSLECTVEGTSNPNLYWYRQAAGRGLQLLFYSVGIGQISSEVPQNLSASRPQDRQFILSSKKLLLSDSGFYLCAWSVLAPNEQFFGPGTRLTVL.

The rearrangement links TRBV4-3 to TRBJ2-1, with D perhaps matching TRBD2 (5 bases). Germline CDR1 reads LGHNA; CDR2 reads YSLEER. The V end lost 4 bases, the J end lost 5 bases, and 15 bases lay between the germline ends. CDR3 length: 15 residues. The CDR3 coding sequence is TGCGCCAGCAGCCTCAGAGGGTCCCGCGACAATGAGCAGTTCTTC. Translating gives CASSLRGSRDNEQFF.

This clone occurred a few times. The CDR3 sequence is CASRTGLAGVNEQFF. CDR3 sequence (DNA): TGTGCCAGCAGGACGGGACTAGCGGGGGTCAATGAGCAGTTCTTC. The genes are TRBV2 and TRBJ2-1, with 14 bases identical to TRBD2. This CDR3 is 15 amino acids long. CDR1 SNHLY and CDR2 FYNNEI come from the germline V gene. The trim removed 6 bases at V and 6 bases at J, leaving 4 bases unmatched.

The chain is built from TRBV29-1 and TRBJ2-7; tentatively, D is TRBD2 (5 bases). The V gene lost 4 bases and the J gene lost 3 bases, with 7 bases spanning the gap. The CDR3 length is 11 residues. Per germline, CDR1 SQVTM and CDR2 ANQGSEA. CDR3 region: CSVVRGYEQYF. As DNA, the CDR3 is TGCAGCGTTGTCCGGGGCTACGAGCAGTACTTC.

The chain couples TRBV7-2 to TRBJ1-6; TRBD1 is a possible D gene (5 bases). The CDR3 has 14 amino acids. The V and J ends lost 2 bases and 7 bases respectively, with 9 bases between them. Germline CDR1 SGHTA, CDR2 FQGNSA. This CDR3 is CASSLYQGNSPLHF. The CDR3 DNA follows: TGTGCCAGCAGCTTATACCAGGGAAATTCACCCCTCCACTTT.

This chain uses TRBV30 with TRBJ2-3, with 8 positions matching TRBD2. V lost 0 bases, J lost 8 bases, and 13 bases stayed unmatched. Looked up from germline, CDR1 is GTSNPN and CDR2 is SVGIG (reference sequence). The CDR3 has 16 amino acids. The CDR3 region has the DNA TGTGCCTGGAGTGTCGCAATAGCGGGGCCACCCGGTACGCAGTATTTT. The encoded protein is CAWSVAIAGPPGTQYF.

The chain links TRBV27 to TRBJ1-6, with D perhaps matching TRBD1 (5 bases). The V and J ends lost 3 bases and 8 bases respectively, with 8 bases between them. The germline V gene has CDR1 MNHEY and CDR2 SMNVEV (reference sequence). This CDR3 has 13 amino acids. CDR3 DNA: TGTGCCAGCAGTTTTGCGGGGGATTCACCCCTCCACTTT. It translates to CASSFAGDSPLHF.

This chain joins TRBV30 and TRBJ2-3; D not certain. There are 11 residues in the CDR3. In germline, CDR1 is GTSNPN, CDR2 SVGIG (reference sequence). Trimming shortened V by 5 bases and J by 4 bases, and 7 bases separated the two germline ends. CDR3 protein: CAWVRADTQYF. The CDR3 DNA reads as TGTGCCTGGGTTAGGGCAGATACGCAGTATTTT.

The chain couples TRBV27 to TRBJ1-6; maybe TRBD1 (5 bases). The CDR3 spans 17 residues. The V end lost 2 bases, the J end lost 3 bases, and 14 bases lay between the germline ends. The V gene's germline CDR1 is MNHEY and CDR2 SMNVEV (reference sequence). In DNA, the CDR3 is TGTGCCAGCAGTTTAGGTATCCGGGGGAGCTATAATTCACCCCTCCACTTT. The encoded protein is CASSLGIRGSYNSPLHF.

This clone was picked up one time. This chain uses TRBV13 with TRBJ2-7; 8 nucleotides match TRBD2. Germline CDR1 PRHDT, CDR2 FYEKMQ (reference sequence). V lost 3 bases, J lost 4 bases, and 8 bases stayed unmatched. There are 15 residues in the CDR3. CDR3 sequence (DNA): TGTGCCAGCAGCTTTGGGCGGGGGGCCAGGTACGAGCAGTACTTC. Protein sequence: CASSFGRGARYEQYF. Supplemented by reference TRBV13 and TRBJ2-7, the full variable domain reads AAGVIQSPRHLIKEKRETATLKCYPIPRHDTVYWYQQGPGQDPQFLISFYEKMQSDKGSIPDRFSAQQFSDYHSELNMSSLELGDSALYFCASSFGRGARYEQYFGPGTRLTVT.